A single sample gave rise to the 22 T cell receptor beta chains below, sequenced in a study of vaccination effects on CD4 cells after COVID-19. Assay: immunoSEQ multiplex PCR; the TCRdb copy retains only in-frame clones and omits some. The sample holds 30,000 or so clones; more than 55% are singletons and the top ten take around a tenth. These receptors' antigens are unknown. Isolating CD4+ T cells followed around nine days of culture. The source material was CD4+ T cells from PBMCs cultured without peptide, sampled before COVID-19 vaccination. Every receptor here comes from a human donor who received a COVID-19 vaccine.

J is TRBJ2-5 and V is TRBV27; 10 bases fit TRBD1. J lost 5 bases, V lost 3 bases, and 9 bases had no gene match. The CDR3 consists of 16 residues. The germline gives CDR1 MNHEY, CDR2 SMNVEV (reference sequence). CDR3 nucleotides: TGTGCCAGCAGTTTGGGACAGGGGCATATTGGGGAGACCCAGTACTTC. It yields the protein CASSLGQGHIGETQYF.

V gene TRBV5-1 combines with J gene TRBJ2-3; D remains ambiguous. Germline CDR1 reads SGHRS; CDR2 reads YFSETQ. This CDR3 spans 16 amino acids. V was trimmed by 1 base and J by 2 bases, leaving 14 bases between them. The CDR3 region has the DNA TGCGCCAGCAGCTTGTTCGGTATCTCTAACACAGATACGCAGTATTTT. Protein: CASSLFGISNTDTQYF.

The J gene is TRBJ2-7, the V gene TRBV10-3, with 7 bases fitting TRBD1. Germline values: CDR1 ENHRY, CDR2 SYGVKD. Germline trimming cut 1 base from V and 9 bases from J; bases unmatched to any gene: 6. The CDR3 extends over 13 amino acids. CDR3 protein: CAISEFNRDRQYF. CDR3 bases: TGTGCCATCAGTGAGTTTAACCGGGACAGGCAGTACTTC.

The chain combines TRBV9 with TRBJ2-5; 11 bases agree with TRBD2. Germline V gene lookup returns CDR1 SGDLS and CDR2 YYNGEE. V gave up 0 bases and J gave up 5 bases; unmatched junction bases: 9. The CDR3 covers 17 residues. DNA of the CDR3: TGTGCCAGCAGCGTAGGGGACTTAGCGGGAGGGCTGGAGACCCAGTACTTC. It specifies CASSVGDLAGGLETQYF.

The gene calls are TRBV9 and TRBJ2-7; D unresolved. Germline V gives CDR1 SGDLS, CDR2 YYNGEE. This CDR3 region has 13 residues. Trimming pared 2 bases from V and 7 bases from J, leaving 13 bases between. The CDR3 coding sequence is TGTGCCAGCAGCGTCAAATCTGATACGGAGCAGTACTTC. It yields the protein CASSVKSDTEQYF.

The rearrangement joins TRBV3-1 (or the pseudogene TRBV3-2) to TRBJ1-2; TRBD1 matches at 8 bases. V shed 4 bases and J 3 bases; nucleotides not matched to a gene: 13. This CDR3 contains 17 residues. Germline loops: CDR1 LGHDT, CDR2 YNNKEL (reference sequence). The CDR3 DNA is TGTGCCAGCAGCCCCGCCTCCGGGACAGGAGAGTACTATGGCTACACCTTC. It specifies CASSPASGTGEYYGYTF.

The chain employs TRBV6-5 and TRBJ1-5; a weak D match, TRBD1 (5 bases). Germline-derived CDR1 and CDR2 are MNHEY and SVGAGI. V was trimmed by 5 bases and J by 6 bases, leaving 11 bases between them. The CDR3 runs to 13 residues. The CDR3 reads CASSQGRSQPQHF. The CDR3 coding sequence is TGTGCCAGCAGTCAGGGTAGGAGTCAGCCCCAGCATTTT.

The rearrangement links TRBV18 to TRBJ1-3; maybe TRBD1 (5 bases). Germline CDR1 and CDR2: KGHSH and LQKENI. The CDR3 is 16 amino acids. Trimming removed 0 bases from V and 2 bases from J, with 11 bases in between. CDR3 bases: TGTGCCAGCTCACCACCATTAGGGACGGCTGGAAACACCATATATTTT. Protein sequence: CASSPPLGTAGNTIYF.

The V call is TRBV18, the J call TRBJ2-7; D is undetermined. This CDR3 is built from 16 residues. Germline assignment: CDR1 KGHSH and CDR2 LQKENI. The V end lost 6 bases, the J end lost 0 bases, and 18 bases lay between the germline ends. The CDR3 is CASSLITGGRSYEQYF. CDR3 bases: TGTGCCAGCTCCCTTATAACGGGCGGACGCTCCTACGAGCAGTACTTC.

This clone appeared once. The chain joins TRBV9 to TRBJ1-2, with TRBD1 identical over 7 bases. Germline V gene lookup returns CDR1 SGDLS and CDR2 YYNGEE. The CDR3 runs to 12 residues. V trimming: 3 bases; J trimming: 8 bases; junction bases outside the gene matches: 4. The CDR3 DNA follows: TGTGCCAGCAGCGAACAGGGGAGCGGCTACACCTTC. It codes for CASSEQGSGYTF.

The CDR3 region is CASSTGQFQETQYF. The CDR3 region has the DNA TGCGCCAGCAGCACCGGACAATTCCAAGAGACCCAGTACTTC. The rearrangement uses TRBV5-1 and TRBJ2-5; tentatively, D is TRBD1 (5 bases). V was shortened by 4 bases and J by 1 base, with 11 bases between the two germline ends. Germline V gives CDR1 SGHRS, CDR2 YFSETQ. The CDR3 sequence is 14 residues long.

The chain employs TRBV10-2 and TRBJ2-1; maybe TRBD1 (6 bases). CDR1 and CDR2 (germline): WSHSY, SAAADI. This CDR3 is 14 amino acids long. Trimming removed 7 bases at V and 8 bases at J, with 18 bases between. CDR3 nucleotides: TGCGCCAGCAAGGACCTACAGGGAGTTCATGAGCAGTTCTTC. It translates to CASKDLQGVHEQFF.

The genes are TRBV7-9 and TRBJ1-5, with D possibly being TRBD1 (6 bases). The CDR3 sequence is 15 residues long. V gave up 5 bases and J gave up 0 bases, with 11 bases separating them. Germline CDR1 and CDR2: SEHNR and FQNEAQ (reference sequence). In DNA form, the CDR3 reads TGTGCCAGCAGCCCGAGGGGGGATAGCAATCAGCCCCAGCATTTT. It specifies CASSPRGDSNQPQHF.

The V call is TRBV18, the J call TRBJ2-1; 9 bases are a match to TRBD2. CDR1 and CDR2 (germline): KGHSH, LQKENI. The CDR3 sequence is 16 residues long. V was clipped by 3 bases and J by 4 bases; unmatched bases: 7. Here the CDR3 DNA reads TGTGCCAGCTCACCCCCTCAGCGGGAGGTGTACAATGAGCAGTTCTTC. The encoded protein is CASSPPQREVYNEQFF.

This clone counts as medium-sized (0.01 to 0.1%). The J gene is TRBJ1-5, the V gene TRBV10-3, with a tentative D call TRBD1 (5 bases). The germline gives CDR1 ENHRY, CDR2 SYGVKD. Trimming removed 4 bases from V and 5 bases from J, with 21 bases in between. CDR3 size: 17 residues. As DNA, the CDR3 is TGTGCCATCAGTGGAGGGTTGGAGGCAGGGTCATATCAGCCCCAGCATTTT. As protein: CAISGGLEAGSYQPQHF.

The chain joins TRBV3-1 (or the pseudogene TRBV3-2) to TRBJ2-7; D is unclear. The CDR3 has 12 amino acids. Germline CDR1 reads LGHDT; CDR2 reads YNNKEL (reference sequence). V lost 1 base and J lost 2, with 3 bases in between. The CDR3 here is CASSQATYEQYF. DNA for the CDR3: TGTGCCAGCAGCCAAGCGACCTACGAGCAGTACTTC.

V gene TRBV3-1 (or the pseudogene TRBV3-2) combines with J gene TRBJ2-5, with D hard to call. Germline assignment: CDR1 LGHDT and CDR2 YNNKEL (reference sequence). The CDR3 sequence is 13 residues long. Trimming took 3 bases from V and 3 from J, leaving 8 bases between them. The CDR3 sequence: CASSQGLKETQYF. The DNA for the CDR3 is TGTGCCAGCAGCCAGGGCTTAAAAGAGACCCAGTACTTC.

This clone was counted between two and nine times. This chain joins TRBV19 and TRBJ2-7, with D unclear. Trimming shortened V by 5 bases and J by 4 bases, and 18 bases separated the two germline ends. This CDR3 is 15 amino acids long. Per the germline V gene, CDR1 is LNHDA and CDR2 is SQIVND (reference sequence). The CDR3 sequence: CASSAGVVSGYEQYF. The DNA for the CDR3 is TGTGCCAGTAGTGCAGGAGTTGTGAGTGGGTACGAGCAGTACTTC.

The chain's CDR3 is CASSEVGANYGYTF. The CDR3 nucleotides are TGTGCCAGCAGTGAGGTCGGAGCTAACTATGGCTACACCTTC. The V gene is TRBV2, the J gene TRBJ1-2, with unresolved D. V lost 3 bases, J lost 0 bases, and 8 bases lay in between. The CDR3 consists of 14 residues. Germline V gene sequence: CDR1 SNHLY, CDR2 FYNNEI.

The V and J genes are TRBV14 and TRBJ1-1; D is uncertain. The CDR3 is made up of 13 amino acids. Trimming took off 0 bases at V and 10 bases at J, with 12 bases between the two ends. Germline V gives CDR1 SGHDN, CDR2 FVKESK. The CDR3 DNA reads as TGTGCCAGCAGCCAAGAAGCCCGTCTCCCAGCTTTCTTT. It codes for CASSQEARLPAFF.

The chain carries TRBV12-3 or TRBV12-4 and TRBJ1-1; a possible D gene is TRBD1 (5 bases). This CDR3 region has 13 residues. V dropped 3 bases and J dropped 6 bases, with 11 bases sitting between them. The CDR3 nucleotides read TGTGCCAGCAGTTTGGGGGGTCTGGCTGAAGCTTTCTTT. It codes for CASSLGGLAEAFF.

This chain joins TRBV6-5 and TRBJ1-1; D might be TRBD1 (6 bases). CDR3 length: 12 residues. V lost 5 bases, J lost 5 bases, and 9 bases lay in between. Per germline, CDR1 MNHEY and CDR2 SVGAGI. The CDR3 sequence: CASSRGGTEAFF. The CDR3 DNA follows: TGTGCCAGCAGTAGGGGGGGAACTGAAGCTTTCTTT.